A single sample gave rise to the 29 T cell receptor beta chains below, sequenced in a study of blood T cells in healthy people across ages. With a J-beta primer mix and a sample-barcoded 5' primer, a second PCR ran about 6 to 11 cycles. TCRdb analysed the 5' RACE reads with MiXCR anew, one entry per CDR3 protein. Of roughly 680,000 distinct CDR3 sequences listed, roughly half are singletons. Material for sequencing was blood. The receptors stem from a woman older than 75 in good health.

This clonotype was seen many times. The chain is built from TRBV7-3 and TRBJ2-7; maybe TRBD2 (5 bases). The V gene lost 5 bases and the J gene lost 6 bases, with 11 bases spanning the gap. CDR1 is SGHTA, CDR2 FQGTGA, per germline. The CDR3 runs to 12 residues. CDR3 bases: TGTGCCAGCAGCACTTACAGCGGCGAGCAGTACTTC. Its translation: CASSTYSGEQYF.

The V gene is TRBV30, the J gene TRBJ1-6; D is ambiguous. This CDR3 spans 11 amino acids. Germline CDR1 is GTSNPN and CDR2 is SVGIG (reference sequence). V was trimmed by 4 bases and J by 14 bases, leaving 12 bases between them. The CDR3 nucleotides are TGTGCCTGGAACCTGGGGAAAACCCTCCACTTT. Protein: CAWNLGKTLHF.

This clonotype has just a few counts. The chain uses TRBV12-3 or TRBV12-4 and TRBJ2-3; D call uncertain. This CDR3 is 15 amino acids long. Trimming left V 1 base short and J 6 bases short, with 14 bases between. CDR3 coding DNA: TGTGCCAGCAGTTTAGATGGCGGATTAAGGGATACGCAGTATTTT. This gives the protein CASSLDGGLRDTQYF.

CDR3 region: CSASPHAGGEKLFF. The CDR3 nucleotides read TGCAGTGCTAGTCCACACGCGGGGGGTGAAAAACTGTTTTTT. The rearrangement links TRBV20-1 to TRBJ1-4, with TRBD1 as a possible D gene (5 bases). The germline V gene encodes CDR1 DFQATT and CDR2 SNEGSKA (reference sequence). Trimming left V 3 bases short and J 7 bases short, with 15 bases between. The CDR3 covers 14 residues.

This clonotype was counted ten times or more. V is TRBV7-9 and J is TRBJ2-3; D might be TRBD1 or TRBD2, each matching 5 bases. Germline loops: CDR1 SEHNR, CDR2 FQNEAQ (reference sequence). The CDR3 has 13 residues. With 0 bases removed from V and 4 bases from J, the gap between germline ends came to 5 bases. CDR3 protein: CASSLAGPDTQYF. CDR3 nucleotides: TGTGCCAGCAGCTTAGCGGGACCAGATACGCAGTATTTT.

This clonotype was found once. A much larger clone differs by one base, so this may be a read error. The CDR3 region has the DNA TGCGCCAGCATGGGGGATCCTCGGAGTTTCTCACCCCTCCACTTT. Amino acids: CASMGDPRSFSPLHF. This chain uses TRBV10-2 with TRBJ1-6, with D possibly TRBD1 on 5 matching bases. This CDR3 spans 15 amino acids. Looked up from germline, CDR1 is WSHSY and CDR2 is SAAADI. V was cut by 7 bases and J by 10 bases, with 20 bases left in between.

This chain joins TRBV5-1 and TRBJ1-1, with D unclear. The germline CDR1 and CDR2 sequences are SGHRS and YFSETQ. This CDR3 region has 13 residues. V lost 6 bases to trimming and J lost 1 base, with 10 bases between them. CDR3: CASNFGQNTEAFF. For the CDR3, the DNA is TGCGCCAGCAATTTTGGTCAGAACACTGAAGCTTTCTTT. The variable domain in full, completed from reference TRBV5-1 and TRBJ1-1, reads KAGVTQTPRYLIKTRGQQVTLSCSPISGHRSVSWYQQTPGQGLQFLFEYFSETQRNKGNFPGRFSGRQFSNSRSEMNVSTLELGDSALYLCASNFGQNTEAFFGQGTRLTVV.

This clonotype was picked up many times. This chain links TRBV6-5 with TRBJ2-5; the match to TRBD1 covers 9 bases. The CDR3 runs to 18 residues. Germline CDR1 and CDR2: MNHEY and SVGAGI. V gave up 2 bases and J gave up 5 bases; unmatched junction bases: 15. CDR3 residues: CASSYPISGQGGAETQYF. In nucleotides, the CDR3 is TGTGCCAGCAGTTACCCGATATCGGGACAGGGAGGGGCGGAGACCCAGTACTTC.

The chain carries TRBV20-1 and TRBJ2-3; D call uncertain. The CDR3 contains 14 residues. Per germline, CDR1 DFQATT and CDR2 SNEGSKA (reference sequence). Trimming pared 3 bases from V and 2 bases from J, leaving 12 bases between. The CDR3, as DNA: TGCAGTGCTAGGTCGGAATTCCACACAGATACGCAGTATTTT. Translating gives CSARSEFHTDTQYF.

The chain combines TRBV5-1 with TRBJ2-1, with 12 bases lining up with TRBD2. V shed 4 bases and J 9 bases; nucleotides not matched to a gene: 11. Looked up from germline, CDR1 is SGHRS and CDR2 is YFSETQ. This CDR3 region has 16 residues. The DNA for the CDR3 is TGCGCCAGCAGCCCCTCTCTAGCGGGAGGGCTTAGTGAGCAGTTCTTC. Its translation: CASSPSLAGGLSEQFF.

The chain couples TRBV5-1 to TRBJ2-3; 11 positions match TRBD1. Trimming cost V 3 bases and J 2 bases; bases outside gene matches: 14. CDR1 is SGHRS and CDR2 is YFSETQ in the germline V gene. The CDR3 is 19 amino acids. The CDR3 loop reads CASSSGQGGLGTNTDTQYF. The CDR3 DNA reads TGCGCCAGCAGCTCGGGACAGGGGGGGCTGGGGACAAACACAGATACGCAGTATTTT.

The rearrangement joins TRBV4-3 to TRBJ2-1; no reliable D call. The DNA end is a closer match to TRBJ2-7, so the J assignment may be wrong. The germline V gene encodes CDR1 LGHNA and CDR2 YSLEER. This CDR3 comprises 12 residues. CDR3 residues: CASSSWNNEQYF. The CDR3 DNA follows: TGCGCCAGCAGCTCCTGGAACAATGAGCAGTACTTC.

CDR3 region: CASSPGAPNTEAFF. The CDR3 coding sequence is TGTGCCAGCAGCCCCGGGGCACCGAACACTGAAGCTTTCTTT. The chain has TRBV7-9 and TRBJ1-1, with D tentatively TRBD1 (5 bases). V lost 5 bases to trimming and J lost 1 base, with 11 bases between them. The germline V gene encodes CDR1 SEHNR and CDR2 FQNEAQ (reference sequence). The CDR3 extends over 14 amino acids.

V gene TRBV5-5 combines with J gene TRBJ2-1; D is possibly TRBD1 (6 bases). The CDR3 is made up of 16 amino acids. Germline V gene data show CDR1 as SGHKS and CDR2 as YYEKEE (reference sequence). V was trimmed by 0 bases and J by 0 bases, leaving 10 bases between them. As DNA, the CDR3 is TGTGCCAGCAGCTTGGTCGGGACAAACTCCTACAATGAGCAGTTCTTC. Residues: CASSLVGTNSYNEQFF.

The chain combines TRBV7-2 with TRBJ2-7; 8 bases line up with TRBD2. The V gene's germline CDR1 is SGHTA and CDR2 FQGNSA. The CDR3 contains 15 residues. The ends lost 0 bases at V and 2 bases at J; junction bases unmatched: 3. CDR3 in amino acids: CASSLALAVTYEQYF. DNA for the CDR3: TGTGCCAGCAGCTTAGCACTAGCGGTCACCTACGAGCAGTACTTC.

Concerning this clonotype: Being one base from a much bigger clone, this may be a read error. V is TRBV12-3 or TRBV12-4 and J is TRBJ2-3; 8 positions match TRBD1. V lost 6 bases to trimming and J lost 0 bases; unmatched junction nucleotides: 5. CDR3 length: 15 residues. The CDR3: CASRLGTGSTDTQYF. The CDR3 region has the DNA TGTGCCAGCAGGCTAGGGACAGGCAGCACAGATACGCAGTATTTT.

The chain has TRBV4-2 and TRBJ2-1, with D possibly TRBD1 on 7 matching bases. The last part of the DNA fits TRBJ2-7 better; the J call may be wrong. The CDR3 is made up of 15 amino acids. CDR1 LGHNA and CDR2 YNFKEQ come from the germline V gene. The CDR3 DNA reads TGTGCCAGCAGCAAGGAGGGACAGTCCTACAATGAGCAGTACTTC. Protein sequence: CASSKEGQSYNEQYF.

This chain connects TRBV7-9 to TRBJ1-1; the D is unclear. From germline, CDR1 is SEHNR and CDR2 FQNEAQ (reference sequence). There are 13 residues in the CDR3. Trimming took off 1 base at V and 10 bases at J, with 13 bases between the two ends. The CDR3 loop is CASSLDGPTAAFF. The CDR3 region has the DNA TGTGCCAGCAGCTTAGATGGGCCGACCGCAGCTTTCTTT.

This clonotype was seen many times. The chain links TRBV5-5 to TRBJ1-2, with 8 bases that match TRBD1. The CDR3 length is 16 residues. Germline assignment: CDR1 SGHKS and CDR2 YYEKEE (reference sequence). V trimming: 0 bases; J trimming: 4 bases; junction bases outside the gene matches: 8. The CDR3 reads CASSLEQGGSLYGYTF. CDR3 in DNA: TGTGCCAGCAGCTTGGAACAGGGGGGATCCCTCTATGGCTACACCTTC.

There are many counts of this clonotype. This sequence joins TRBV6-5 and TRBJ2-7; D not certain. Deletions cut 4 bases from V and 0 bases from J, with 7 bases between. CDR1 and CDR2 from the germline V gene are MNHEY and SVGAGI. CDR3 size: 13 residues. CDR3 coding DNA: TGTGCCAGCAGTTCAGCCCCCTCCTACGAGCAGTACTTC. It specifies CASSSAPSYEQYF.

J is TRBJ1-6 and V is TRBV9; D unclear. Germline V CDR1 and CDR2: SGDLS, YYNGEE. Trimming left V 3 bases short and J 7 bases short, with 8 bases between. This CDR3 is built from 13 residues. The CDR3: CASSAWENSPLHF. CDR3 DNA sequence: TGTGCCAGCAGCGCCTGGGAAAATTCACCCCTCCACTTT. Full variable domain (remainder filled in from reference TRBV9 and TRBJ1-6): DSGVTQTPKHLITATGQRVTLRCSPRSGDLSVYWYQQSLDQGLQFLIQYYNGEERAKGNILERFSAQQFPDLHSELNLSSLELGDSALYFCASSAWENSPLHFGNGTRLTVT.

This rearrangement joins TRBV4-3 to TRBJ2-1; D is unclear. V lost 0 bases and J lost 4, with 7 bases in between. The length of the CDR3 is 14 residues. CDR1 and CDR2 (germline): LGHNA, YSLEER. CDR3 amino acids: CASSQDPQYNEQFF. The CDR3 DNA follows: TGCGCCAGCAGCCAAGATCCCCAGTACAATGAGCAGTTCTTC.

Note on this clonotype: Being one base from a much bigger clone, this may be a read error. CDR3 loop: CASRGAGTLYNEQFF. The CDR3 DNA reads as TGTGCCAGCAGGGGGGCGGGGACTTTATACAATGAGCAGTTCTTC. The chain links TRBV12-3 or TRBV12-4 to TRBJ2-1; perhaps D is TRBD1 or TRBD2 (6 bases each). CDR3 length: 15 amino acids. V was clipped by 6 bases and J by 4 bases, with 16 bases between them.

This clonotype was detected ten times or more. This rearrangement joins TRBV5-1 to TRBJ2-7; 8 positions agree with TRBD2. Germline assignment: CDR1 SGHRS and CDR2 YFSETQ. The CDR3 loop spans 16 amino acids. The junction had 9 bases not matched to a gene; V was cut back by 1 base and J by 3 bases. CDR3 in amino acids: CASSLNPGGLGYEQYF. The CDR3 DNA follows: TGCGCCAGCAGCTTGAATCCGGGGGGGTTAGGCTACGAGCAGTACTTC.

A single count supports this clonotype. Possible read error: a much larger clone is one base away. The chain is built from TRBV20-1 and TRBJ2-1; D not resolved. This CDR3 has 13 amino acids. Per germline, CDR1 DFQATT and CDR2 SNEGSKA (reference sequence). The V gene lost 6 bases and the J gene lost 13 bases, with 22 bases spanning the gap. CDR3 bases: TGCAGTGCCCCCTGGATGTCTGCAGAGACCCAGTTCTTC. This encodes CSAPWMSAETQFF.

This clonotype has only a few counts. The CDR3 reads CASSLGPGNTDTQYF. The CDR3 DNA sequence: TGCGCCAGCAGCTTGGGTCCGGGAAACACAGATACGCAGTATTTT. The chain uses TRBV5-1 and TRBJ2-3, with D perhaps matching TRBD2 (5 bases). Trimming left V 0 bases short and J 2 bases short, with 10 bases between. Germline CDR1 is SGHRS and CDR2 is YFSETQ. This CDR3 spans 15 amino acids.

The J gene is TRBJ1-1, the V gene TRBV7-2, with D tentatively TRBD1 (6 bases). The CDR3 runs to 15 residues. Per germline, CDR1 SGHTA and CDR2 FQGNSA. The V gene lost 10 bases and the J gene lost 6 bases, with 24 bases spanning the gap. CDR3 in amino acids: CAIRTSGGFSSEAFF. The CDR3 DNA reads as TGTGCCATCAGGACCTCCGGGGGCTTCAGTTCTGAAGCTTTCTTT.

The chain recombines TRBV5-1 with TRBJ1-5, with no clear D. Trimming shortened V by 3 bases and J by 1 base, and 14 bases separated the two germline ends. This CDR3 is 16 amino acids long. Germline V gene data show CDR1 as SGHRS and CDR2 as YFSETQ. CDR3 amino acids: CASSSGGPQSNQPQHF. The CDR3 DNA sequence: TGCGCCAGCAGCTCGGGTGGGCCGCAGAGCAATCAGCCCCAGCATTTT.

The chain uses TRBV9 and TRBJ2-1; 12 bases align to TRBD2. Unmatched junction bases numbered 13, after V lost 2 bases and J lost 7 bases. CDR3 length: 18 residues. Germline lookup yields CDR1 SGDLS and CDR2 YYNGEE. The CDR3 loop reads CASSVQTRTSGNENEQFF. CDR3 DNA: TGTGCCAGCAGCGTTCAGACTCGGACTAGCGGGAATGAGAATGAGCAGTTCTTC. The whole variable domain, remainder taken from reference TRBV9 and TRBJ2-1, is DSGVTQTPKHLITATGQRVTLRCSPRSGDLSVYWYQQSLDQGLQFLIQYYNGEERAKGNILERFSAQQFPDLHSELNLSSLELGDSALYFCASSVQTRTSGNENEQFFGPGTRLTVL.